This note documents a single T cell receptor (beta chain) sequence. There is no known antigen for this receptor. One base away there is no much larger clone; base qualities are not given. The immunoSEQ Assay, a bias-controlled multiplex PCR, was used to amplify TCRbeta CDR3 regions from genomic DNA. Concerning the study's data processing: The number of nucleated cells in each sample was estimated by amplification of reference gene primers within the assay. Sequence reads were collapsed and filtered to measure the absolute abundance of every unique TCRbeta CDR3 rearrangement. For each sample, productive Simpson clonality was calculated by taking the square root of Simpson's diversity index across productive rearrangements. TCRdb retrieved this table from immuneACCESS and kept in-frame rearrangements only. Not all clones are present; in checked studies, unresolved V genes account for under half, and no reason is known for the remainder. For V, J and clone size, that table is used; D and trimming come from the DNA. In all, the sample holds about 400,000 clones, and about 90% of those were seen once. The top ten constitute around 1.3% of the sample.

The data belong to a study of blood T cell repertoires in COVID-19 (TCRdb year 2020). Broadly, across the study: The collaborator samples originated in the United States, Italy and Spain and spanned the acute and convalescent phases of COVID-19. The samples were drawn from two sources: the first 160 participants of the ongoing ImmuneRACE study, and 950 to 1,500 subjects contributed by 6 global collaborators. The sample metadata nearly always contained a de-identified subject ID, COVID-19 status, age in years and sex. The prospective study material was composed of cDNA or gDNA derived from T cells, B-cell-depleted T cells, or PBMCs. Deeply sampled blood TCRbeta repertoires from subjects exposed to, actively infected with, or recovered from COVID-19 were included in the dataset. Where available, HLA class I and class II types were obtained from metadata supplied by the sample provider rather than from assay-based typing. The repertoires were released in a freely available public database intended as a resource for research on the immune response to SARS-CoV-2. General conclusions and limits of the study: The quantity of clinical and demographic metadata differed by source and by participant and was supplied without curation.

V loses 3 bases of germline sequence and J loses 5 bases, and the interval between the two ends is 10 bases. The CDR3 holds 13 amino acids from the cysteine to the phenylalanine. The read is trimmed to its CDR3 DNA, 39 bases read in frame from base 1. Looking up the germline V gene (reference sequence) yields CDR1 MNHEY and CDR2 SMNVEV. Collaborating institutions collected whole blood in K2EDTA tubes following their own protocols. For TCRbeta analysis, collaborators shipped samples as frozen whole blood, isolated PBMCs, or DNA extracted from either of those sample types. The sample comprised peripheral blood. In this chain, TRBV27 is recombined with TRBJ2-5; TRBD2 is a possible D gene, resting on 5 matching bases. The sequence came from a middle-aged man with acute or convalescent COVID-19. For the CDR3, the sequence is CASSFEGLETQYF. The base sequence is TGTGCCAGCAGTTTTGAGGGCCTCGAGACCCAGTACTTC.